The 23 T cell receptor beta chains below come from one sample, sequenced in a study of a mutant IDH1 vaccine in newly diagnosed glioma (dated by TCRdb to 2020 to 2023). Sample time point, as interpreted from the label and publication: week 5, during vaccination. A 20-mer mutant IDH1 peptide at 300 micrograms in Montanide made up each vaccine dose, which was injected subcutaneously together with topical imiquimod. Receptor amplification or capture employed the immunoSEQ multiplex PCR assay. TCRdb's version of the immuneACCESS table is confined to in-frame rearrangements and falls short of the full clone set. An unresolved V gene accounts for under half of the shortfall where checked; the remainder is of unknown origin. The table for this sample lists 40,000 to 60,000 clones; more than 70% of them were counted only once. The ten largest clones add up to 1.8% of the sample. These receptors are not linked to any known antigen.

Sequenced here: PBMCs, sampled from a glioma patient whose treatment included an IDH1 peptide vaccine. These receptors came from a middle-aged woman with glioma.

This chain links TRBV7-9 with TRBJ2-7, with 10 bases identical to TRBD1. The CDR3 is 16 residues long. The trim removed 2 bases at V and 2 bases at J, leaving 6 bases unmatched. CDR1 and CDR2 (germline): SEHNR, FQNEAQ (reference sequence). The CDR3, as DNA: TGTGCCAGCAGCTTATCTCCGGGACAGGGGACCTACGAGCAGTACTTC. Translation: CASSLSPGQGTYEQYF.

The chain recombines TRBV5-6 with TRBJ2-2; D gene uncertain. Germline V gene lookup returns CDR1 SGHDT and CDR2 YYEEEE. CDR3 size: 13 residues. The V end lost 5 bases, the J end lost 7 bases, and 12 bases lay between the germline ends. CDR3 sequence reads: CASRPEYFGELFF. The DNA for the CDR3 is TGTGCCAGCAGGCCCGAGTATTTCGGGGAGCTGTTTTTT.

This clone was observed a few times. This chain connects TRBV2 to TRBJ1-1; tentative D call: TRBD1 (5 bases). The CDR3 consists of 11 residues. CDR1 SNHLY and CDR2 FYNNEI come from the germline V gene. The CDR3 DNA reads TGTGGCTGGAGGGGAGGGACTGAAGCTTTCTTT. Its protein is CGWRGGTEAFF.

This rearrangement joins TRBV9 to TRBJ2-2; a possible D gene is TRBD1 (5 bases). This CDR3 comprises 15 residues. Trimming shortened V by 0 bases and J by 7 bases, and 13 bases separated the two germline ends. Germline V gives CDR1 SGDLS, CDR2 YYNGEE. This CDR3 is CASSVGTNNRGELFF. The CDR3 DNA is TGTGCCAGCAGCGTAGGGACAAACAACCGCGGGGAGCTGTTTTTT.

The chain recombines TRBV30 with TRBJ2-7; tentative D call: TRBD2 (6 bases). Germline V gives CDR1 GTSNPN, CDR2 SVGIG (reference sequence). The CDR3 covers 13 residues. Trimming left V 3 bases short and J 9 bases short, with 18 bases between. The CDR3 protein is CAWSGTPPGGQYF. DNA of the CDR3: TGTGCCTGGAGCGGGACTCCTCCCGGGGGGCAGTACTTC.

CDR3 in DNA: TGTGCCAGCAGCTCCAATGGGGCGGCCTATGGCTACACCTTC. Translated: CASSSNGAAYGYTF. The chain is built from TRBV7-6 and TRBJ1-2; possibly TRBD1 for D (5 bases). The CDR3 spans 14 residues. V was trimmed by 4 bases and J by 4 bases, leaving 13 bases between them. CDR1 and CDR2 from the germline V gene are SGHVS and FNYEAQ.

The chain carries TRBV5-1 and TRBJ1-4, with 10 bases lining up with TRBD1. Germline V CDR1 and CDR2: SGHRS, YFSETQ. This CDR3 is 15 amino acids long. V lost 0 bases, J lost 5 bases, and 1 base stayed unmatched. This CDR3 reads CASSLGGQGNEKLFF. Here the CDR3 DNA reads TGCGCCAGCAGCTTGGGGGGACAGGGGAATGAAAAACTGTTTTTT.

The chain is built from TRBV15 and TRBJ1-2; D is unresolved. Trimming removed 4 bases at V and 2 bases at J, with 20 bases between. The CDR3 spans 17 residues. CDR1 and CDR2 (germline): LNHNV, YYDKDF (reference sequence). CDR3 loop: CATSKRNGEMGNYGYTF. For the CDR3, the DNA is TGTGCCACCAGCAAGAGGAATGGGGAGATGGGGAACTATGGCTACACCTTC.

This chain joins TRBV2 and TRBJ2-7, with 8 bases lining up with TRBD1. The CDR3 covers 14 residues. V was pared by 7 bases and J by 0 bases, with 5 bases of the junction left unmatched. Per the germline V gene, CDR1 is SNHLY and CDR2 is FYNNEI. The CDR3, as DNA: TGTGCCAGCACAAACAGGGGGAACTCCTACGAGCAGTACTTC. Translating gives CASTNRGNSYEQYF.

The rearrangement uses TRBV6-5 and TRBJ1-5, with TRBD1 matching 8 bases. This CDR3 is built from 14 residues. Losses at the gene ends were 2 bases for V and 7 bases for J; bases not matched to a gene: 4. The germline gives CDR1 MNHEY, CDR2 SVGAGI. In nucleotides, the CDR3 is TGTGCCAGCAGTTACCGGACAGGGTCGCAGCCCCAGCATTTT. Translation gives CASSYRTGSQPQHF.

This clone was counted a few times. The J gene is TRBJ1-2, the V gene TRBV4-1, with D possibly being TRBD1 (5 bases). The CDR3 is 15 amino acids. CDR1 and CDR2 (germline): MGHRA, YSYEKL. Trimming took 5 bases from V and 7 from J, leaving 20 bases between them. CDR3 amino acids: CASSSSEDTPVGYTF. The CDR3 bases are TGCGCCAGCAGCTCGAGTGAGGACACTCCAGTTGGCTACACCTTC.

This clone was picked up a small number of times. The rearrangement joins TRBV18 to TRBJ1-1; D not certain. Trimming removed 3 bases from V and 6 bases from J, with 5 bases in between. This CDR3 contains 11 residues. Germline CDR1 reads KGHSH; CDR2 reads LQKENI. The CDR3 protein is CASSPLAEAFF. DNA of the CDR3: TGTGCCAGCTCACCTTTGGCTGAAGCTTTCTTT.

The rearrangement links TRBV7-6 to TRBJ1-1; weak D call: TRBD1 (5 bases). Germline values: CDR1 SGHVS, CDR2 FNYEAQ. The CDR3 sequence is 14 residues long. The ends were cut back, 0 bases at V and 1 base at J, with 6 bases in the middle. The CDR3 bases are TGTGCCAGCAGCTTAGCCCAGGGGAACACTGAAGCTTTCTTT. Amino acid sequence: CASSLAQGNTEAFF.

The V call is TRBV6-5, the J call TRBJ1-1, with D unresolved. The germline gives CDR1 MNHEY, CDR2 SVGAGI. V shed 2 bases and J shed 0 bases, with 10 bases lying between them. This CDR3 is 15 amino acids long. In DNA, the CDR3 is TGTGCCAGCAGTTACGACGGGCGGTTGAACACTGAAGCTTTCTTT. Its protein is CASSYDGRLNTEAFF.

The chain couples TRBV10-3 to TRBJ2-3; 10 nucleotides align to TRBD2. The CDR3 length is 15 residues. Germline-derived CDR1 and CDR2 are ENHRY and SYGVKD. After removal of 6 bases from V and 3 bases from J, the junction contained 6 bases not matched to a gene. CDR3 coding DNA: TGTGCCATCAGAGTTAGCGGGGGGATAACAGATACGCAGTATTTT. It is translated as CAIRVSGGITDTQYF.

The sample holds one count of this clone. V gene TRBV9 combines with J gene TRBJ1-6; D possibly corresponds to TRBD1 (5 bases). The CDR3 has 16 amino acids. Germline V gives CDR1 SGDLS, CDR2 YYNGEE. Deletions cut 4 bases from V and 2 bases from J, with 13 bases between. CDR3 in amino acids: CASSFTREAYNSPLHF. The DNA for the CDR3 is TGTGCCAGCAGCTTTACCAGGGAGGCCTATAATTCACCCCTCCACTTT.

The rearrangement joins TRBV6-5 to TRBJ2-3; unclear D gene. V lost 11 bases and J 0 bases, leaving 15 bases between the germline ends. The germline V gene has CDR1 MNHEY and CDR2 SVGAGI. This CDR3 comprises 14 residues. CDR3 coding DNA: TGTGCCGCTGGTGGAAGGGCTAGCACAGATACGCAGTATTTT. Translated, it gives CAAGGRASTDTQYF.

The V call is TRBV10-2, the J call TRBJ1-1; a weak D match, TRBD1 (5 bases). CDR1 WSHSY and CDR2 SAAADI come from the germline V gene. V was shortened by 3 bases and J by 5 bases, with 16 bases between the two germline ends. The CDR3 has 15 amino acids. The CDR3: CASSDLTFQGTEAFF. DNA for the CDR3: TGCGCCAGCAGTGACCTCACTTTTCAGGGTACTGAAGCTTTCTTT.

For this clone: Its ends do not fully match the called genes, so a read error is possible. This rearrangement joins TRBV19 to TRBJ1-5, with 11 bases aligning to TRBD1. The CDR3 sequence is 16 residues long. Germline-derived CDR1 and CDR2 are LNHDA and SQIVND (reference sequence). CDR3 DNA sequence: TGTGCCAGTACTATAGGGGACAGGGGGTCTGGGCAGCCCCAGCATTTT. It is translated as CASTIGDRGSGQPQHF.

This chain uses TRBV7-9 with TRBJ1-2, with D uncertain. Germline-derived CDR1 and CDR2 are SEHNR and FQNEAQ (reference sequence). Trimming left V 5 bases short and J 7 bases short, with 17 bases between. The CDR3 has 14 residues. This CDR3 reads CASSLLGLRGGYTF. CDR3 bases: TGTGCCAGCAGCCTACTAGGGCTACGGGGTGGCTACACCTTC.

The table lists this clone with a few counts. The chain carries TRBV5-1 and TRBJ1-2, with D possibly being TRBD1 (6 bases). CDR1 is SGHRS and CDR2 is YFSETQ in the germline V gene. Deletions cut 1 base from V and 8 bases from J, with 12 bases between. The CDR3 runs 13 residues. The CDR3 DNA reads as TGCGCCAGCAGCTTGTCGGGGGGCCACGGCTACACCTTC. Its protein product is CASSLSGGHGYTF.

The chain employs TRBV2 and TRBJ1-1, with 7 bases matching TRBD1. Trimming cost V 5 bases and J 1 base; bases outside gene matches: 10. The CDR3 runs to 16 residues. CDR1 and CDR2 from the germline V gene are SNHLY and FYNNEI. CDR3 nucleotides: TGTGCCAGCAGTTCTCCTTGGACAGGAGAGAACACTGAAGCTTTCTTT. Residues: CASSSPWTGENTEAFF.

The chain combines TRBV5-1 with TRBJ2-3; D not certain. Trimming pared 2 bases from V and 1 base from J, leaving 14 bases between. The CDR3 runs 16 residues. Per germline, CDR1 SGHRS and CDR2 YFSETQ. CDR3 DNA: TGCGCCAGCAGCTTCGAGACCCGGGCGGGCACAGATACGCAGTATTTT. The encoded protein is CASSFETRAGTDTQYF.